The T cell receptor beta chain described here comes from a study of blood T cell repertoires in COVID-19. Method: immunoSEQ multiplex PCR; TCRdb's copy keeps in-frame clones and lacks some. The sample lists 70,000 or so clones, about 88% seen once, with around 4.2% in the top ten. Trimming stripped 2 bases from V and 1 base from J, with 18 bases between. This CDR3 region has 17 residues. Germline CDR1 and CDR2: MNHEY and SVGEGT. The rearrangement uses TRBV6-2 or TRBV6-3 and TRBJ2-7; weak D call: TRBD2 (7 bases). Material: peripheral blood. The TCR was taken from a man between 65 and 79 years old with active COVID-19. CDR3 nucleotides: TGTGCCAGCAGTTACCCTACGGGGGGCGTCCCTTCCTACGAGCAGTACTTC. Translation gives CASSYPTGGVPSYEQYF.